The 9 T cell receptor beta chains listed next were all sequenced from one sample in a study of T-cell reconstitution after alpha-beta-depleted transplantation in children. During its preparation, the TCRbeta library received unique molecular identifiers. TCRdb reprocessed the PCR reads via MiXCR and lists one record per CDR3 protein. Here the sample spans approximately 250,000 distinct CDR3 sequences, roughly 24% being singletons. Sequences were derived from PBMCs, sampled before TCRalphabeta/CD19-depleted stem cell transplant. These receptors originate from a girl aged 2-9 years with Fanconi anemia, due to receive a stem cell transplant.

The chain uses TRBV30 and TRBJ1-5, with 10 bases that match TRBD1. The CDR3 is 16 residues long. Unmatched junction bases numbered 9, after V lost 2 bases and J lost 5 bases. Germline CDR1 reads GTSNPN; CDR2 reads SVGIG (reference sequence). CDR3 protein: CAWSTRQGARYQPQHF. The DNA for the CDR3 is TGTGCCTGGAGTACCCGACAGGGGGCCAGGTATCAGCCCCAGCATTTT. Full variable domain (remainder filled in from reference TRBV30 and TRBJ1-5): SQTIHQWPATLVQPVGSPLSLECTVEGTSNPNLYWYRQAAGRGLQLLFYSVGIGQISSEVPQNLSASRPQDRQFILSSKKLLLSDSGFYLCAWSTRQGARYQPQHFGDGTRLSIL.

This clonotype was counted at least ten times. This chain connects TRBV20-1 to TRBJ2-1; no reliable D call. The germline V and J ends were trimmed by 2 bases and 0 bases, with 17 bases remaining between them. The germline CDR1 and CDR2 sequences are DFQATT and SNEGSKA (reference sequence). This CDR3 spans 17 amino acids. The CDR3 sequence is CSARTMEDWSSYNEQFF. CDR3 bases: TGCAGTGCTAGAACGATGGAAGACTGGAGCTCCTACAATGAGCAGTTCTTC.

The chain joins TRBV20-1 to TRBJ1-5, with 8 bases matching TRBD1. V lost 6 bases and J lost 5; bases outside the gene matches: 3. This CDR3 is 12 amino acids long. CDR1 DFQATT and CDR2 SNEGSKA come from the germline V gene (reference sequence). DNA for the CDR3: TGCAGTGCGTCGACAGGGGATCAGCCCCAGCATTTT. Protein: CSASTGDQPQHF.

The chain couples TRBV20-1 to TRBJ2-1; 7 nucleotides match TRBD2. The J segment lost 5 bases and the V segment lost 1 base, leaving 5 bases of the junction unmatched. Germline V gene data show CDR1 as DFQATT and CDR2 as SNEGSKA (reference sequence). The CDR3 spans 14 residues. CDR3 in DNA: TGCAGTGCTAGAGGACTAGCTGACGACAATGAGCAGTTCTTC. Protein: CSARGLADDNEQFF.

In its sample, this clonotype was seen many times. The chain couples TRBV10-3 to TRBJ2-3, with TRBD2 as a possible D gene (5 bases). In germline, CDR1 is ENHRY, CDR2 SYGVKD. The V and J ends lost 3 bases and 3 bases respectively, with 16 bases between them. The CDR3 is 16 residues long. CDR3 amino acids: CAISDLGGYRTDTQYF. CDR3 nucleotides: TGTGCCATCAGTGATCTCGGAGGTTACCGGACAGATACGCAGTATTTT.

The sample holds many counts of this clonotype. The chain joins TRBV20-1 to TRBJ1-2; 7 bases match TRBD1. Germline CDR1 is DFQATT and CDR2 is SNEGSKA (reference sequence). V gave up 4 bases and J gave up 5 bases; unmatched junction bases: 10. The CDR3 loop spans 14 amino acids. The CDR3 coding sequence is TGCAGTGCTATTTTGACAGGGTGGGGATATGGCTACACCTTC. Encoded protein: CSAILTGWGYGYTF.

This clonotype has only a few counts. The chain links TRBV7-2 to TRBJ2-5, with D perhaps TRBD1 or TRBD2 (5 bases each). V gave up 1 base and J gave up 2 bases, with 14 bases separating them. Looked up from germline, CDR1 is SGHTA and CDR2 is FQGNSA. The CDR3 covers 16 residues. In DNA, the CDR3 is TGTGCCAGCAGCTTAGAGCTAGGGAGACAGCAAGAGACCCAGTACTTC. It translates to CASSLELGRQQETQYF. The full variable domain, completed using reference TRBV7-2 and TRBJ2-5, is GAGVSQSPSNKVTEKGKDVELRCDPISGHTALYWYRQSLGQGLEFLIYFQGNSAPDKSGLPSDRFSAERTGGSVSTLTIQRTQQEDSAVYLCASSLELGRQQETQYFGPGTRLLVL.

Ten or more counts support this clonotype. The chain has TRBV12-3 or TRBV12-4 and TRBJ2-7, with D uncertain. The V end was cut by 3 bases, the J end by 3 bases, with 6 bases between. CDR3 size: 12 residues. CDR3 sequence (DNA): TGTGCCAGCAGTTTGTACGACTACGAGCAGTACTTC. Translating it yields CASSLYDYEQYF.

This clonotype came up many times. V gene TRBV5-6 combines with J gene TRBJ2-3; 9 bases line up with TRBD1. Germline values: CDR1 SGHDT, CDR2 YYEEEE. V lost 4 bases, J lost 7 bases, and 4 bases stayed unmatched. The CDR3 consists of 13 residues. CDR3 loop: CASSRTGVHTQYF. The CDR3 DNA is TGTGCCAGCAGCCGGACAGGGGTTCATACGCAGTATTTT.